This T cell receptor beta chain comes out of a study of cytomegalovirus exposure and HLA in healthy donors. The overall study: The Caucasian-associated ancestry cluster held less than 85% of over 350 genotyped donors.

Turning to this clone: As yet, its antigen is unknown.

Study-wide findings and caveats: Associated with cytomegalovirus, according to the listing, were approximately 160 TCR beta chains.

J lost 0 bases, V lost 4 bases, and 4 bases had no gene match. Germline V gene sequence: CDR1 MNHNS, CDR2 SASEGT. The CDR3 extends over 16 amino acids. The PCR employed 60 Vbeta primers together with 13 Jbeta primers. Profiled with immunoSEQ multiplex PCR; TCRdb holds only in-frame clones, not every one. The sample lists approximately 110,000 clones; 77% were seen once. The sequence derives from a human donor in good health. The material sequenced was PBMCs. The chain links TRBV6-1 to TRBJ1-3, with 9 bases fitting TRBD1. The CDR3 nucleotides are TGTGCCAGCAGTGGGGGACAGGGCCGCTCTGGAAACACCATATATTTT. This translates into CASSGGQGRSGNTIYF.